This is a list of T cell receptor beta chains from one sample in a study of cytomegalovirus exposure and HLA in healthy donors. Assay used: immunoSEQ multiplex PCR; TCRdb lists only in-frame clones, some missing. The repertoire consists of 150,000 to 170,000 clones, with about 70% occurring once and the leading ten covering over 2.5%. Specimen: PBMCs. These receptors all stem from a man aged 18-30 years in good health and CMV-seronegative. CDR3s include the opening cysteine and the closing phenylalanine or tryptophan. A D gene is named only where the DNA matches it firmly. Clone sizes are given selectively: once, few, many, or a class where the clone is expanded.

D,V,size,J,CDR3,DNA
TRBD2,TRBV2,.,TRBJ2-3,CASSPWTSGTDTQYF,TGTGCCAGCAGCCCCTGGACTAGCGGCACAGATACGCAGTATTTT
TRBD2,TRBV7-6,once,TRBJ2-1,CASSFGGGAGDEQFF,TGTGCCAGCAGCTTCGGCGGGGGGGCTGGGGATGAGCAGTTCTTC
.,TRBV7-6,once,TRBJ2-2,CASSFGEMGGELFF,TGTGCCAGCAGCTTCGGGGAGATGGGCGGGGAGCTGTTTTTT
.,TRBV11-3,.,TRBJ2-5,CASSLEGGRETQYF,TGTGCCAGCAGCTTAGAGGGGGGGCGTGAGACCCAGTACTTC
.,TRBV19,.,TRBJ1-5,CASSGPGSNQPQHF,TGTGCCAGTAGTGGTCCGGGATCGAATCAGCCCCAGCATTTT
TRBD2,TRBV29-1,once,TRBJ2-3,CSALGGGADTQYF,TGCAGCGCTCTCGGGGGAGGGGCAGATACGCAGTATTTT
.,TRBV9,.,TRBJ1-1,CASSVGPGGTEAFF,TGTGCCAGCAGCGTAGGCCCGGGAGGGACTGAAGCTTTCTTT
.,TRBV19,.,TRBJ1-2,CAEGGYGYTF,TGTGCCGAAGGGGGCTATGGCTACACCTTC
.,TRBV6-1,.,TRBJ2-3,CASSEANSHTDTQYF,TGTGCCAGCAGTGAAGCCAACAGTCACACAGATACGCAGTATTTT
TRBD1,TRBV7-2,.,TRBJ1-1,CASSQGGTEAFF,TGTGCCAGCAGTCAGGGGGGCACTGAAGCTTTCTTT
.,TRBV6-6,.,TRBJ1-1,CASSFPQGNTEAFF,TGTGCCAGCAGTTTCCCCCAGGGGAACACTGAAGCTTTCTTT
TRBD1,TRBV28,.,TRBJ1-2,CASSPTDRGGYGYTF,TGTGCCAGCAGTCCGACGGACAGGGGGGGCTATGGCTACACCTTC
.,TRBV18,.,TRBJ2-3,CASSPASPTDTQYF,TGTGCCAGCTCACCTGCGTCTCCCACAGATACGCAGTATTTT
TRBD1,TRBV19,once,TRBJ2-2,CASSKSRDRGSGELFF,TGTGCCAGTAGTAAAAGCCGGGACAGGGGGTCCGGGGAGCTGTTTTTT
.,TRBV30,.,TRBJ2-3,CAWTADNTDTQYF,TGTGCCTGGACAGCTGACAACACAGATACGCAGTATTTT
.,TRBV28,.,TRBJ1-2,CASSLTARGYGYTF,TGTGCCAGCAGTTTAACAGCAAGGGGCTATGGCTACACCTTC
.,TRBV7-9,.,TRBJ1-1,CASSPRWGDKNTEAFF,TGTGCCAGCAGCCCCCGGTGGGGGGATAAGAACACTGAAGCTTTCTTT
.,TRBV27,.,TRBJ1-5,CASSSQGNPQHF,TGTGCCAGCAGTTCTCAGGGGAATCCCCAGCATTTT
.,TRBV25-1,.,TRBJ2-5,CASSAEETQYF,TGTGCCAGCAGCGCGGAAGAGACCCAGTACTTC
.,TRBV7-2,.,TRBJ1-3,CASSHLQGNTIYF,TGTGCCAGCAGCCACCTTCAGGGAAACACCATATATTTT
TRBD1,TRBV6-4,many,TRBJ2-1,CASSDEGQGYNEQFF,TGTGCCAGCAGTGACGAGGGACAGGGCTACAATGAGCAGTTCTTC
.,TRBV11-2,.,TRBJ2-7,CASSLGYGTYEQYF,TGTGCCAGCAGCTTAGGATACGGGACCTACGAGCAGTACTTC
.,TRBV4-2,medium-sized,TRBJ2-3,CASSQNLLLPINTQYF,TGTGCCAGCAGCCAAAACTTGCTCTTACCGATTAATACGCAGTATTTT
TRBD1,TRBV28,.,TRBJ2-6,CASRPQGNPGANVLTF,TGTGCCAGCAGGCCACAGGGGAACCCTGGGGCCAACGTCCTGACTTTC
.,TRBV10-3,.,TRBJ1-5,CAISEGQPNQPQHF,TGTGCCATCAGTGAAGGACAGCCCAATCAGCCCCAGCATTTT
.,TRBV18,.,TRBJ2-2,CASSPIDLTANTGELFF,TGTGCCAGCTCACCCATCGATCTGACAGCAAACACCGGGGAGCTGTTTTTT
.,TRBV6-1,.,TRBJ2-1,CASSEQSGSYNEQFF,TGTGCCAGCAGTGAACAAAGCGGCTCCTACAATGAGCAGTTCTTC
TRBD1,TRBV6-5,.,TRBJ2-7,CASSYSRTGAYEQYF,TGTGCCAGCAGTTACTCGCGGACAGGGGCCTACGAGCAGTACTTC
TRBD1,TRBV30,.,TRBJ1-1,CALDRAGATEAFF,TGTGCCTTAGACAGGGCTGGTGCCACTGAAGCTTTCTTT
.,TRBV7-9,few,TRBJ1-4,CASSLALGLINEKLFF,TGTGCCAGCAGCTTAGCGCTTGGACTGATTAATGAAAAACTGTTTTTT
TRBD1,TRBV11-2,.,TRBJ1-5,CASRRGTDSNQPQHF,TGTGCCAGCAGACGGGGGACAGATAGCAATCAGCCCCAGCATTTT
.,TRBV10-3,.,TRBJ2-7,CAIKGSGSSYEQYF,TGTGCCATCAAGGGCTCGGGGAGCTCCTACGAGCAGTACTTC
TRBD1,TRBV4-1,.,TRBJ1-1,CASSPHVIRDRPATEAFF,TGCGCCAGCAGCCCACATGTGATCCGGGACAGACCAGCCACTGAAGCTTTCTTT
.,TRBV6-1,few,TRBJ1-1,CASSEQGPGSKAFF,TGTGCCAGCAGTGAGCAGGGGCCGGGGAGTAAAGCTTTCTTT
.,TRBV29-1,once,TRBJ2-2,CSVDSRGENGELFF,TGCAGCGTTGATTCCAGGGGTGAGAACGGGGAGCTGTTTTTT
TRBD2,TRBV7-9,.,TRBJ2-1,CASSFRLVAGGTYNEQFF,TGTGCCAGCAGCTTCCGGCTCGTAGCGGGGGGGACTTACAATGAGCAGTTCTTC
TRBD1,TRBV4-2,few,TRBJ2-7,CASSQDAFDRGYEQYF,TGTGCCAGCAGCCAAGACGCTTTTGACAGGGGTTACGAGCAGTACTTC
TRBD1,TRBV11-2,.,TRBJ2-3,CASIPKGQTSDTQYF,TGTGCCAGCATCCCTAAGGGACAGACCTCAGATACGCAGTATTTT
.,TRBV5-1,.,TRBJ1-3,CASSLEGALSGNTIYF,TGCGCCAGCAGCTTGGAAGGAGCACTCTCTGGAAACACCATATATTTT
TRBD1,TRBV18,.,TRBJ1-2,CASSPRQGFTYGYTF,TGTGCCAGCTCACCGCGACAGGGATTTACTTATGGCTACACCTTC
TRBD1,TRBV7-6,.,TRBJ1-4,CASSFRQGGNEKLFF,TGTGCCAGCAGCTTCCGACAGGGGGGTAATGAAAAACTGTTTTTT
TRBD1,TRBV4-2,.,TRBJ1-2,CASSPGTGGVYGYTF,TGTGCCAGCAGCCCCGGGACAGGGGGCGTCTATGGCTACACCTTC
TRBD2,TRBV2,.,TRBJ2-2,CASTSGTSGTGELFF,TGTGCCAGCACCTCCGGGACTAGCGGCACCGGGGAGCTGTTTTTT
TRBD1,TRBV30,.,TRBJ2-2,CAWIRQGGTGELFF,TGTGCCTGGATTAGACAGGGCGGGACCGGGGAGCTGTTTTTT
.,TRBV6-6,.,TRBJ1-2,CASEASGAMGYGYTF,TGTGCCAGCGAGGCTAGTGGGGCTATGGGCTATGGCTACACCTTC
TRBD1,TRBV28,.,TRBJ1-2,CASSPGQGIWGYTF,TGTGCCAGCAGTCCCGGACAGGGAATTTGGGGCTACACCTTC
TRBD2,TRBV27,.,TRBJ2-3,CASSLGTSGGAYWDTQYF,TGTGCCAGCAGTTTGGGGACTAGCGGGGGGGCCTATTGGGATACGCAGTATTTT
.,TRBV5-4,.,TRBJ2-3,CASSPKGGISTDTQYF,TGTGCCAGCAGCCCAAAGGGGGGGATTAGCACAGATACGCAGTATTTT
TRBD1,TRBV6-1,.,TRBJ1-4,CASSENPGQGDEKLFF,TGTGCCAGCAGTGAAAACCCGGGACAGGGAGATGAAAAACTGTTTTTT
.,TRBV5-4,.,TRBJ1-1,CASNLRGVPEAFF,TGTGCCAGCAATTTACGGGGGGTTCCTGAAGCTTTCTTT
.,TRBV12-5,.,TRBJ2-2,CASGSRGGPGELFF,TGTGCTAGTGGTTCAAGAGGGGGTCCCGGGGAGCTGTTTTTT
.,TRBV30,.,TRBJ1-2,CAWSVAGGRAGYTF,TGTGCCTGGAGTGTCGCCGGTGGCAGGGCGGGCTACACCTTC
.,TRBV9,.,TRBJ1-5,CASSVGRSNQPQHF,TGTGCCAGCAGCGTAGGGCGGAGCAATCAGCCCCAGCATTTT
TRBD1,TRBV19,.,TRBJ1-5,CASSFGTGGHQPQHF,TGTGCCAGTAGTTTCGGGACAGGGGGACATCAGCCCCAGCATTTT
TRBD1,TRBV7-3,.,TRBJ1-5,CASSGTGRSNQPQHF,TGTGCCAGCAGCGGGACAGGTAGGAGCAATCAGCCCCAGCATTTT
TRBD1,TRBV5-1,once,TRBJ2-5,CASSWRTGSRGETQYF,TGCGCCAGCAGCTGGAGGACAGGGAGCAGAGGAGAGACCCAGTACTTC
TRBD1,TRBV19,.,TRBJ1-1,CASSFNRGGTEAFF,TGTGCCAGTAGCTTCAACAGGGGTGGGACTGAAGCTTTCTTT
.,TRBV5-1,.,TRBJ1-5,CASSLKPGRAQPQHF,TGCGCCAGCAGCTTAAAACCAGGGCGAGCTCAGCCCCAGCATTTT
.,TRBV14,.,TRBJ2-7,CASSRGRAYEQYF,TGTGCCAGCAGCCGTGGCAGGGCCTACGAGCAGTACTTC
.,TRBV7-9,few,TRBJ1-5,CASSFVENQPQHF,TGTGCCAGCAGCTTTGTTGAGAATCAGCCCCAGCATTTT